This TCR beta chain appears in the sequencing data of a study of a mutant IDH1 vaccine in newly diagnosed glioma. Study outcomes and limitations: Changes to the top peripheral T cell clonotypes appeared unrelated to pseudoprogression.

Described time point: week 5, during vaccination. Each vaccine dose was 300 ug of mutant IDH1 20-mer peptide, with topical imiquimod. TCRdb's table, derived via immunoSEQ multiplex PCR, lists solely in-frame clones and lacks some. Of roughly 39,000 clones in the sample, over 75% were seen once. In this sample, this clone turned up a few times. No antigen is known for it. Germline V gene lookup returns CDR1 SGHVS and CDR2 FNYEAQ. J lost 5 bases, V lost 1 base, and 17 bases had no gene match. CDR3 length: 18 residues. This specimen consisted of PBMCs, obtained from a glioma patient whose treatment included an IDH1 peptide vaccine. The rearrangement uses TRBV7-6 and TRBJ2-7; TRBD2 aligns across 7 bases. The receptor's source is a man between 35 and 55 years old with glioma. The CDR3 reads CASSLGLPGGGPTNEQYF. In DNA form, the CDR3 reads TGTGCCAGCAGCTTAGGGTTGCCGGGAGGCGGGCCGACCAACGAGCAGTACTTC.